This T cell receptor beta chain was captured by sequencing in a study of blood T cell repertoires in COVID-19. Sequencing was performed with immunoSEQ multiplex PCR; in TCRdb, only in-frame clones are kept and a portion is missing. Here the sample spans some 430,000 clones, roughly 91% being singletons. This clone was seen more than once but under ten times. The V gene's germline CDR1 is SEHNR and CDR2 FQNEAQ (reference sequence). Trimming took off 7 bases at V and 6 bases at J, with 18 bases between the two ends. There are 15 residues in the CDR3. The sample was PBMCs or T cells enriched from blood (not recorded which). The clonotype comes from a man between 18 and 29 years old who had recovered from COVID-19. This rearrangement joins TRBV7-9 to TRBJ2-2, with D unresolved. The CDR3, as DNA: TGTGCCAGCACCAAGCTCAACCCTTTAGCCGGGGAGCTGTTTTTT. Encoded protein: CASTKLNPLAGELFF.